These 13 T cell receptor beta chains were all obtained from the same sample, sequenced in a study of cytomegalovirus exposure and HLA in healthy donors. PCR was performed using 60 Vbeta and 13 Jbeta primers. Here immunoSEQ multiplex PCR was the method, and the copy in TCRdb shows in-frame clones only, minus some. The table shows about 190,000 clones, with 65% to 85% occurring only once. The sequenced material came from PBMCs. Receptor source: a woman aged 25 to 45 in good health and CMV-seropositive.

This chain connects TRBV5-6 to TRBJ1-5; 7 nucleotides agree with TRBD1. V lost 4 bases to trimming and J lost 4 bases; unmatched junction nucleotides: 8. Germline V gene data show CDR1 as SGHDT and CDR2 as YYEEEE. The CDR3 loop spans 15 amino acids. The CDR3 sequence: CASSTRTGGNQPQHF. The CDR3 DNA follows: TGTGCCAGCAGCACCCGGACAGGAGGAAATCAGCCCCAGCATTTT.

The chain uses TRBV27 and TRBJ1-5, with a weak D call TRBD1 (5 bases). Per the germline V gene, CDR1 is MNHEY and CDR2 is SMNVEV (reference sequence). Between the trimmed V and J ends, which lost 6 bases and 0 bases, there was a span of 15 bases. The CDR3 is made up of 16 amino acids. CDR3 amino acids: CASSPPGDPSNQPQHF. DNA of the CDR3: TGTGCCAGCAGCCCCCCGGGGGACCCTAGCAATCAGCCCCAGCATTTT.

The chain uses TRBV6-5 and TRBJ2-2, with a weak D call TRBD2 (5 bases). Trimming removed 2 bases at V and 8 bases at J, with 12 bases between. CDR1 is MNHEY, CDR2 SVGAGI, per germline. The CDR3 loop spans 14 amino acids. The CDR3 DNA follows: TGTGCCAGCAGTTACCCCGACCCGGGGGGGGAGCTGTTTTTT. It yields the protein CASSYPDPGGELFF.

A word on this clone: Other DNA sequences from this sample encode an identical CDR3 as well. The chain recombines TRBV10-3 with TRBJ1-1, with 8 bases that match TRBD1. The germline gives CDR1 ENHRY, CDR2 SYGVKD. The CDR3 covers 13 residues. V trimming: 6 bases; J trimming: 5 bases; junction bases outside the gene matches: 5. The CDR3 sequence is CAISQGAGTEAFF. CDR3 nucleotide sequence: TGTGCCATCAGCCAGGGGGCGGGTACTGAAGCTTTCTTT.

The rearrangement links TRBV9 to TRBJ2-7; no reliable D call. Germline-derived CDR1 and CDR2 are SGDLS and YYNGEE. The CDR3 consists of 14 residues. With 0 bases removed from V and 2 bases from J, the gap between germline ends came to 9 bases. In DNA, the CDR3 is TGTGCCAGCAGCGTAGAGCCACGTCCCTACGAGCAGTACTTC. Protein: CASSVEPRPYEQYF.

The chain combines TRBV5-4 with TRBJ2-3, with D unresolved. CDR3 size: 14 residues. Trimming left V 2 bases short and J 2 bases short, with 9 bases between. The germline gives CDR1 SGHNT, CDR2 YYREEE (reference sequence). The CDR3 region is CASSFRTNTDTQYF. For the CDR3, the DNA is TGTGCCAGCAGCTTTAGAACCAACACAGATACGCAGTATTTT.

V and J are TRBV5-6 and TRBJ2-1; 8 positions agree with TRBD1. This CDR3 comprises 18 residues. Trimming at V came to 4 bases and at J to 10 bases, leaving 22 bases not matched to a gene. Germline V gene data show CDR1 as SGHDT and CDR2 as YYEEEE. CDR3 DNA sequence: TGTGCCAGCAGCGGGCTTCTCAGGGGACAGGCACCATTGGGGGAGCAGTTCTTC. As protein: CASSGLLRGQAPLGEQFF.

V and J are TRBV10-3 and TRBJ2-2; TRBD2 agrees at 9 bases. CDR1 and CDR2 (germline): ENHRY, SYGVKD. This CDR3 has 14 amino acids. Trimming cost V 4 bases and J 4 bases; bases outside gene matches: 1. The CDR3 loop reads CAISGGGATGELFF. The CDR3 coding sequence is TGTGCCATCAGTGGCGGGGGGGCCACCGGGGAGCTGTTTTTT.

This clone was observed a few times. The V call is TRBV5-1, the J call TRBJ2-7; 11 bases map to TRBD2. The CDR3 contains 18 residues. J gave up 4 bases and V 0 bases, and 12 bases lay outside the gene matches. Germline assignment: CDR1 SGHRS and CDR2 YFSETQ. The CDR3 sequence: CASSLVPIAGGPGYEQYF. Written as DNA, the CDR3 is TGCGCCAGCAGCTTGGTTCCTATAGCGGGAGGGCCGGGATACGAGCAGTACTTC.

Notes on this clone: An end of the junction differs from the germline gene, which may be a read error. The gene calls are TRBV6-4 and TRBJ2-2; the match to TRBD1 covers 10 bases. Germline V lookup: CDR1 MRHNA, CDR2 SNTAGT. The CDR3 covers 17 residues. The CDR3 region is CASRRQGARGNTGKLFF. In DNA, the CDR3 is TGTGCCAGCAGACGACAGGGGGCGAGAGGAAACACCGGGAAGCTGTTTTTT.

The rearrangement links TRBV7-2 to TRBJ2-3; 12 positions match TRBD2. This CDR3 has 15 residues. Germline V gives CDR1 SGHTA, CDR2 FQGNSA. The V gene end was trimmed by 10 bases and the J gene end by 2 bases; junction bases not matched to a gene: 7. The CDR3 sequence: CATFPSGRVTDTQYF. For the CDR3, the DNA is TGTGCCACTTTTCCTAGCGGGAGGGTCACAGATACGCAGTATTTT.

This chain joins TRBV6-4 and TRBJ2-1; TRBD2 aligns across 11 bases. V trimming: 5 bases; J trimming: 4 bases; junction bases outside the gene matches: 7. This CDR3 comprises 16 residues. Germline CDR1 is MRHNA and CDR2 is SNTAGT. This chain's CDR3 is CASSPLAGGMYNEQFF. DNA of the CDR3: TGTGCCAGCAGTCCTTTAGCGGGGGGGATGTACAATGAGCAGTTCTTC.

The V gene is TRBV7-6, the J gene TRBJ2-7; D might be TRBD2 (6 bases). V was shortened by 3 bases and J by 0 bases, with 12 bases between the two germline ends. The CDR3 has 15 amino acids. Germline CDR1 SGHVS, CDR2 FNYEAQ. The DNA for the CDR3 is TGTGCCAGCAGCTTCGGGGGTGAGCTCTCCTACGAGCAGTACTTC. Protein product: CASSFGGELSYEQYF.